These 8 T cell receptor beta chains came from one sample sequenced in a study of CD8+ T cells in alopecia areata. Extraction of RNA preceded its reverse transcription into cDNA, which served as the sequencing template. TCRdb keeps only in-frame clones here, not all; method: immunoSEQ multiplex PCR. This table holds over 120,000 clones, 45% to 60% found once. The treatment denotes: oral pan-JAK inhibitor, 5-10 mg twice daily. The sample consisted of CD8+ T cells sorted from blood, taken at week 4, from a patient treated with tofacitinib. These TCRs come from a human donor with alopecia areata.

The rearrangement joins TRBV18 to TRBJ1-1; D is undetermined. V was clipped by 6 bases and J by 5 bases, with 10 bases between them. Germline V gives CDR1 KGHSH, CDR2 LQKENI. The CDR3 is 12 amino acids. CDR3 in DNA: TGTGCCAGCTCTTTTATACCGACTGAAGCTTTCTTT. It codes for CASSFIPTEAFF. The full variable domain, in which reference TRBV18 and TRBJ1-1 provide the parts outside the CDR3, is NAGVMQNPRHLVRRRGQEARLRCSPMKGHSHVYWYRQLPEEGLKFMVYLQKENIIDESGMPKERFSAEFPKEGPSILRIQQVVRGDSAAYFCASSFIPTEAFFGQGTRLTVV.

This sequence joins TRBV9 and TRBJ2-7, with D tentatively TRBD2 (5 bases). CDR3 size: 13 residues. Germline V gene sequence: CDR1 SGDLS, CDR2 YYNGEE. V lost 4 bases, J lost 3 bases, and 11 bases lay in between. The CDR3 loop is CASSSGPNYEQYF. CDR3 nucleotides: TGTGCCAGCAGCAGCGGACCCAACTACGAGCAGTACTTC.

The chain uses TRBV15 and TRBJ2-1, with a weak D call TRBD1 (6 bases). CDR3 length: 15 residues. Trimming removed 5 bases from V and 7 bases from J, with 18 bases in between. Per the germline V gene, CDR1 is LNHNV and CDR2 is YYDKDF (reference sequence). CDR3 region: CATSVDRNSFNEQFF. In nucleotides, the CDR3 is TGTGCCACCAGCGTCGACAGGAATAGTTTTAATGAGCAGTTCTTC.

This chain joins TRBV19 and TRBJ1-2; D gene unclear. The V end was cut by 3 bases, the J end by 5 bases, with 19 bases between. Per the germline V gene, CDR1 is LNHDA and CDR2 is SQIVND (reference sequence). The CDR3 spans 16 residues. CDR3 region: CASSIDLETFIYGYTF. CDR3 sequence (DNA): TGTGCCAGTAGTATCGACCTCGAAACCTTCATTTATGGCTACACCTTC.

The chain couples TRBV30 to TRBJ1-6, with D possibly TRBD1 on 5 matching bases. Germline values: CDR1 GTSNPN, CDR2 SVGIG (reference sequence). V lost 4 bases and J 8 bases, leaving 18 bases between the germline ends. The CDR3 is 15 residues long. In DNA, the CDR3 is TGTGCCTGGACAGAGACGGGACGCGAACATTCACCCCTCCACTTT. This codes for CAWTETGREHSPLHF.

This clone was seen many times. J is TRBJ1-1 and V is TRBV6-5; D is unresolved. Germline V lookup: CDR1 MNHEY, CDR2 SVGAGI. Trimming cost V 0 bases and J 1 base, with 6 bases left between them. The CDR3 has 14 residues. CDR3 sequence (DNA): TGTGCCAGCAGTTACTCATGGGGGAACACTGAAGCTTTCTTT. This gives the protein CASSYSWGNTEAFF.

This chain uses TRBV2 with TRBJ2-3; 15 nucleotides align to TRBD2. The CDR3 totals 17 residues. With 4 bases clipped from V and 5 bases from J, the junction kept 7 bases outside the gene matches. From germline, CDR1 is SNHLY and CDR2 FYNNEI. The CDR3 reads CASSAWTSGGAEDTQYF. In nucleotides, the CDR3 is TGTGCCAGCAGTGCTTGGACTAGCGGGGGGGCAGAAGATACGCAGTATTTT.

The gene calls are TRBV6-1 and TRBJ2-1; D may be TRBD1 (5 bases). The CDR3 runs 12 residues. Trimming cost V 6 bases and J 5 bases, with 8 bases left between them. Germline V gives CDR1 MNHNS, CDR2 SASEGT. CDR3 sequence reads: CASRDIHNEQFF. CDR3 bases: TGTGCCAGCAGGGACATCCACAATGAGCAGTTCTTC.